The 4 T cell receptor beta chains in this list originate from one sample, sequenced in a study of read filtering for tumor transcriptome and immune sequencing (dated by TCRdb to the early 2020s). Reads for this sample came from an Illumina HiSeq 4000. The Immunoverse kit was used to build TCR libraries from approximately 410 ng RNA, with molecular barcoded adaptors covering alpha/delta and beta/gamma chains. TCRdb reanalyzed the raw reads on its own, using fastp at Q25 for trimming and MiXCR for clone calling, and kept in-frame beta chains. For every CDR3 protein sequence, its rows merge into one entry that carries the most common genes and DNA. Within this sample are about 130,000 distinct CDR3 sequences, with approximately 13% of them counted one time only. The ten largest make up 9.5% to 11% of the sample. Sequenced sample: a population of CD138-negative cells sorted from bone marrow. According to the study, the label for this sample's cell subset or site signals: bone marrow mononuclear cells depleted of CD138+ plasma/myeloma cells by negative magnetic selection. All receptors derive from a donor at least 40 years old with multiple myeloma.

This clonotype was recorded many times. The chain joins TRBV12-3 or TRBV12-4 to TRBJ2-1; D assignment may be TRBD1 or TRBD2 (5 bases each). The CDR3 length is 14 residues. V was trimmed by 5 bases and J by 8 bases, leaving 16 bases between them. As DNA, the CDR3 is TGTGCCAGCAGTCGCCCGGGGCCCGTCCATGAGCAGTTCTTC. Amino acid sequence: CASSRPGPVHEQFF.

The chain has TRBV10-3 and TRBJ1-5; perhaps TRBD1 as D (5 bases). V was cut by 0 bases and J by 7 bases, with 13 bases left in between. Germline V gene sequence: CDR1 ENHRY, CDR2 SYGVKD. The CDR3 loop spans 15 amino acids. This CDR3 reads CAISESSGVGQPQHF. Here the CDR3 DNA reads TGTGCCATCAGTGAGTCATCGGGGGTCGGGCAGCCCCAGCATTTT.

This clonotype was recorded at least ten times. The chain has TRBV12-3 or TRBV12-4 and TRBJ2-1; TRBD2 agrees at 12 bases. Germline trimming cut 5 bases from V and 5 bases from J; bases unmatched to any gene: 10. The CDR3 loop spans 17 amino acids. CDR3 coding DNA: TGTGCCAGCAGTCCCCTAGCGGGGGGGAGTTTGAACAATGAGCAGTTCTTC. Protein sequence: CASSPLAGGSLNNEQFF.

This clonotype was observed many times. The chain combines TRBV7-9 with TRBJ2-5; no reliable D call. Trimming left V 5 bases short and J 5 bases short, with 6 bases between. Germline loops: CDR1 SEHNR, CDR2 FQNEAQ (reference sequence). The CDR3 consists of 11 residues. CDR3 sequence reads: CASSREETQYF. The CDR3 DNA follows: TGTGCCAGCAGCCGAGAGGAGACCCAGTACTTC.